The present TCR beta chain was sequenced within a study of beta chain features in type 1 diabetes. Study results and limitations: A moderate, significant TCRB CDR3 shortening appeared in type 1 diabetes across four CD4+ subsets. A closer apparent resemblance between naive, central memory and Treg TCRB repertoires was seen in patients than in healthy donors. Still unanswered here is whether HLA type influences TCRB rearrangement.

This clone was recorded a few times. Its antigen is undetermined. The V and J ends lost 5 bases and 7 bases, in that order; junction bases with no gene match: 13. This CDR3 contains 16 residues. Germline loops: CDR1 LNHDA, CDR2 SQIVND (reference sequence). Every bit of the isolated RNA underwent reverse transcription, so sequencing read expressed TCRB transcripts. The repertoire was sequenced with immunoSEQ multiplex PCR; TCRdb's copy has only in-frame clones and lacks some. Here the sample spans about 900,000 clones, about a sixth being singletons. Sorting with CD45RO/CCR7/CD25/CD127/CD95/CD27 yielded naive, central memory, regulatory and stem-like memory CD4+ cells.

The sequenced sample was naive CD4+ T cells from blood. This rearrangement joins TRBV19 to TRBJ2-1; 8 nucleotides align to TRBD2. The clonotype comes from a woman between 18 and 29 years old in good health. The CDR3 here is CASSANRVPGGNEQFF. The CDR3 region has the DNA TGTGCCAGTAGTGCCAACAGGGTGCCGGGGGGGAATGAGCAGTTCTTC.